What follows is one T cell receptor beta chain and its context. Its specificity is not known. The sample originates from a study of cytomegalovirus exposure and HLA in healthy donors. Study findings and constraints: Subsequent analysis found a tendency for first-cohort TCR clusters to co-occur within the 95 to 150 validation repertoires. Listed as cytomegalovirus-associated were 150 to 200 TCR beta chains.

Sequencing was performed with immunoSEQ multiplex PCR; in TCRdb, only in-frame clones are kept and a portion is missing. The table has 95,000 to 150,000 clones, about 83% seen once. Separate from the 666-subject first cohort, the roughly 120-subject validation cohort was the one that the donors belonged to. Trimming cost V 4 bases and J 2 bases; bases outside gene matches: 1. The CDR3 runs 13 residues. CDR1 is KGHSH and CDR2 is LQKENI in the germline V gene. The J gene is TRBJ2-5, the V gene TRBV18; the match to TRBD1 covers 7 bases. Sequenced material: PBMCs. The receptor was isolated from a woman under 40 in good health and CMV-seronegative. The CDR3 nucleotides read TGTGCCAGCTCACTGGACAGGCAAGAGACCCAGTACTTC. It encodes CASSLDRQETQYF. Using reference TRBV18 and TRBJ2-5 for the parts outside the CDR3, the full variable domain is NAGVMQNPRHLVRRRGQEARLRCSPMKGHSHVYWYRQLPEEGLKFMVYLQKENIIDESGMPKERFSAEFPKEGPSILRIQQVVRGDSAAYFCASSLDRQETQYFGPGTRLLVL.